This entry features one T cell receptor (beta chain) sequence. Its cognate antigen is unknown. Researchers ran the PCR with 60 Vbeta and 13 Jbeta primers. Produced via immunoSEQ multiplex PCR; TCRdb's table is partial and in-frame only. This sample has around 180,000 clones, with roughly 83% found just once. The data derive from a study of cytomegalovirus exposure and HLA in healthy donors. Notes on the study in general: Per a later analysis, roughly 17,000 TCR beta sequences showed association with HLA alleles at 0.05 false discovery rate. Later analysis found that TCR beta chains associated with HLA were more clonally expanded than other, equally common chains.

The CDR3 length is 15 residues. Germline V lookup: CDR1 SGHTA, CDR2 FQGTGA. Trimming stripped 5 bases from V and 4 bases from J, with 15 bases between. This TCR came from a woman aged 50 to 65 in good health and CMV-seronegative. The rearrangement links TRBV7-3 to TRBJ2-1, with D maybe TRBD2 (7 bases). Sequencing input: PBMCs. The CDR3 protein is CASSLGGQSYNEQFF. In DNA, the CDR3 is TGTGCCAGCAGCCTCGGGGGGCAATCGTACAATGAGCAGTTCTTC.